This TCR beta chain came from a study of blood T cell repertoires in COVID-19. Trimming stripped 10 bases from V and 3 bases from J, with 13 bases between. The CDR3 has 13 residues. This clone occurred a few times. Here immunoSEQ multiplex PCR was the method, and the copy in TCRdb shows in-frame clones only, minus some. The top ten clones hold approximately 6.8% of a sample with about 240,000 clones, around 87% of them seen once. The clonotype was recovered from a woman between 65 and 79 years old with active or convalescent COVID-19. Source material: peripheral blood. The chain joins TRBV12-3 or TRBV12-4 to TRBJ1-3; no clear D gene. As DNA, the CDR3 is TGTGCCACCACAATGGGGAGTGGAAACACCATATATTTT. Its translation: CATTMGSGNTIYF.